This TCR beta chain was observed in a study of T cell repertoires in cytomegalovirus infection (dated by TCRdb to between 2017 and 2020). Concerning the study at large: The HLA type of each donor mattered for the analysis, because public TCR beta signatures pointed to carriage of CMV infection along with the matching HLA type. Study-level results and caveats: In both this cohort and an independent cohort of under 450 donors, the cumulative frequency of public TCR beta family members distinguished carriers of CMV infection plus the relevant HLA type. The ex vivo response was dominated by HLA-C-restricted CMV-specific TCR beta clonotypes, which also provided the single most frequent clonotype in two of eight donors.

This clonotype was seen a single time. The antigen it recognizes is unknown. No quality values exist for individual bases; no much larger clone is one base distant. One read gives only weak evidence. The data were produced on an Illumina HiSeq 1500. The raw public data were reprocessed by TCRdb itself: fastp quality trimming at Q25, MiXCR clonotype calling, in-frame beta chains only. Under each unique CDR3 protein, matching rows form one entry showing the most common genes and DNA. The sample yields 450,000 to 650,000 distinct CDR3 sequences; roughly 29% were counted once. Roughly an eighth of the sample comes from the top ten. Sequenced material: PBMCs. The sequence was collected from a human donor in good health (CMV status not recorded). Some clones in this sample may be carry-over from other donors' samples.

The DNA sequence reads TGTGCCAGCAGCGCTCGGGACTTAGGGGCCTTCGGCATTCAGTACTTC. The encoded protein is CASSARDLGAFGIQYF. The chain is made from TRBV12-3 or TRBV12-4 and TRBJ2-4; the D segment could be TRBD2, given 6 matching bases. V loses 6 bases of germline sequence and J loses 9 bases, and the interval between the two ends is 24 bases. The CDR3 spans 16 residues, from the cysteine through the phenylalanine. Solely the CDR3 DNA is kept, with 48 bases framed from the first base.